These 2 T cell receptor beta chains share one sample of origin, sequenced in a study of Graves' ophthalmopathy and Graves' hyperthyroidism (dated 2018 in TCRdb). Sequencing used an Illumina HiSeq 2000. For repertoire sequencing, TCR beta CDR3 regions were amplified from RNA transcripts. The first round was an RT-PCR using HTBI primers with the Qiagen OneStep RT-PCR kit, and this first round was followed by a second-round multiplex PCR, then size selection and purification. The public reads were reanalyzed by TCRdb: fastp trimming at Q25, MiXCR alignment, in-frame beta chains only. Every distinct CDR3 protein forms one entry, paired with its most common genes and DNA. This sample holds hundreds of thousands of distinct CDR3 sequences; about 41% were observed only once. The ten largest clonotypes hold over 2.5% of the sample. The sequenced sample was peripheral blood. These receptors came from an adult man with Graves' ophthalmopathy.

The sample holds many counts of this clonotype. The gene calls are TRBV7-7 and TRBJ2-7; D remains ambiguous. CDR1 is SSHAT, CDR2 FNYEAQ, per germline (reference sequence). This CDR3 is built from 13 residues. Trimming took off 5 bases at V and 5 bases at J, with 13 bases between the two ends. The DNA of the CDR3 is TGTGCCAGCAGCCAAAATTCACAGAACGAGCAGTACTTC. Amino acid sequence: CASSQNSQNEQYF.

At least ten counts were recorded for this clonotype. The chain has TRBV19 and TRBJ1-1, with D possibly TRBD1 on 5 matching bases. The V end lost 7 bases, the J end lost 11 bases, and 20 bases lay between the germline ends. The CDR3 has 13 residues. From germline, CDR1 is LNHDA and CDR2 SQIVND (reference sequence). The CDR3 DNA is TGTGCCAGTACATTGGTATCCCAGGGAGTGGCTTTCTTT. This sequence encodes CASTLVSQGVAFF. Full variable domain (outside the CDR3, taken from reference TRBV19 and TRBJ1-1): DGGITQSPKYLFRKEGQNVTLSCEQNLNHDAMYWYRQDPGQGLRLIYYSQIVNDFQKGDIAEGYSVSREKKESFPLTVTSAQKNPTAFYLCASTLVSQGVAFFGQGTRLTVV.